This T cell receptor (beta chain) was profiled in a study of cytomegalovirus exposure and HLA in healthy donors. Across the study: A later analysis reported the same platform for the 100 to 150 validation repertoires and the 666 first-cohort repertoires.

Germline assignment: CDR1 SGDLS and CDR2 YYNGEE. Unmatched junction bases numbered 6, after V lost 4 bases and J lost 3 bases. The CDR3 is 14 residues long. TCRdb's table, derived via immunoSEQ multiplex PCR, lists solely in-frame clones and lacks some. Of some 75,000 clones listed, about 96% are singletons. The sequence derives from a woman under 30 in good health and CMV-seronegative. Sequences were obtained from PBMCs. V gene TRBV9 combines with J gene TRBJ2-7; TRBD1 matches at 8 bases. The CDR3 reads CASSPGTGHYEQYF. The CDR3 DNA is TGTGCCAGCAGCCCCGGGACAGGTCACTACGAGCAGTACTTC.